The 21 T cell receptor beta chains given below trace back to one sample, sequenced in a study of blood T cell repertoires in COVID-19. The repertoire was sequenced with immunoSEQ multiplex PCR; TCRdb's copy has only in-frame clones and lacks some. This sample has 100,000 to 150,000 clones, with 81% found just once. The sequenced sample consisted of peripheral blood. The receptor set was obtained from an older woman with active or convalescent COVID-19.

This chain connects TRBV30 to TRBJ2-2; D not resolved. Between the trimmed V and J ends, which lost 0 bases and 5 bases, there was a span of 7 bases. The CDR3 loop spans 13 amino acids. Germline assignment: CDR1 GTSNPN and CDR2 SVGIG (reference sequence). CDR3: CAWSVRQTGELFF. CDR3 coding DNA: TGTGCCTGGAGTGTACGCCAGACCGGGGAGCTGTTTTTT.

The chain is built from TRBV19 and TRBJ1-5; no definite D call. Trimming removed 3 bases from V and 4 bases from J, with 10 bases in between. The CDR3 runs to 14 residues. The germline V gene has CDR1 LNHDA and CDR2 SQIVND (reference sequence). CDR3 residues: CASSMSHENQPQHF. The CDR3 bases are TGTGCCAGTAGTATGAGCCATGAAAATCAGCCCCAGCATTTT.

The CDR3 is CASSLEFMGDFEGKYTF. The CDR3 DNA reads as TGTGCCAGCAGCTTAGAATTTATGGGGGACTTCGAGGGAAAGTACACCTTC. The chain couples TRBV7-2 to TRBJ1-2; D may be TRBD1 (5 bases). The CDR3 spans 17 residues. Germline V gives CDR1 SGHTA, CDR2 FQGNSA. V was pared by 1 base and J by 11 bases, with 26 bases between.

This chain connects TRBV19 to TRBJ1-5; no reliable D call. There are 14 residues in the CDR3. Germline assignment: CDR1 LNHDA and CDR2 SQIVND (reference sequence). The germline V and J ends were trimmed by 3 bases and 0 bases, with 6 bases remaining between them. The CDR3 nucleotides are TGTGCCAGTAGTATTATACTTAGCAATCAGCCCCAGCATTTT. Encoded protein: CASSIILSNQPQHF.

The chain uses TRBV12-3 or TRBV12-4 and TRBJ2-3, with a possible D match to TRBD2 (5 bases). There are 12 residues in the CDR3. V was shortened by 1 base and J by 10 bases, with 9 bases between the two germline ends. The CDR3 protein is CASSLETNAQYF. The CDR3 region has the DNA TGTGCCAGCAGTTTAGAGACTAATGCGCAGTATTTT.

This clone was observed a single time. The V call is TRBV7-8, the J call TRBJ2-5; unclear D gene. The CDR3 totals 11 residues. CDR1 and CDR2 from the germline V gene are SGHVS and FQNEAQ. V lost 5 bases to trimming and J lost 7 bases, with 8 bases between them. The CDR3 DNA reads TGTGCCAGCAGCCAGTCGGGGACCCAGTACTTC. Translated, it gives CASSQSGTQYF.

The chain couples TRBV2 to TRBJ1-1; the D is unclear. This CDR3 is built from 13 residues. V lost 7 bases and J 1 base, leaving 10 bases between the germline ends. CDR1 and CDR2 (germline): SNHLY, FYNNEI. DNA of the CDR3: TGTGCCAGCAACCGACGGGAGAACACTGAAGCTTTCTTT. Protein: CASNRRENTEAFF.

J is TRBJ2-1 and V is TRBV6-5; D is possibly TRBD2 (6 bases). V shed 6 bases and J shed 10 bases, with 10 bases lying between them. Germline CDR1 and CDR2: MNHEY and SVGAGI. The CDR3 consists of 11 residues. Here the CDR3 reads CASRARGEQFF. CDR3 sequence (DNA): TGTGCCAGCAGGGCGCGGGGAGAGCAGTTCTTC.

The chain recombines TRBV12-3 or TRBV12-4 with TRBJ1-1; 9 bases align to TRBD1. J was trimmed by 5 bases and V by 9 bases; bases with no gene match: 7. The CDR3 sequence is 13 residues long. The CDR3 loop is CASLTGGDTEAFF. The CDR3 DNA sequence: TGTGCCAGTTTAACAGGGGGCGATACTGAAGCTTTCTTT.

The chain links TRBV11-2 to TRBJ2-2; 10 nucleotides line up with TRBD2. The CDR3 is 16 amino acids. In germline, CDR1 is SGHAT, CDR2 FQNNGV. J gave up 1 base and V 4 bases, and 3 bases lay outside the gene matches. The CDR3 region has the DNA TGTGCCAGCAGCTCCCCTAGCGGGGGGAACACCGGGGAGCTGTTTTTT. Encoded protein: CASSSPSGGNTGELFF. Filled out from reference TRBV11-2 and TRBJ2-2, the complete variable domain reads EAGVAQSPRYKIIEKRQSVAFWCNPISGHATLYWYQQILGQGPKLLIQFQNNGVVDDSQLPKDRFSAERLKGVDSTLKIQPAKLEDSAVYLCASSSPSGGNTGELFFGEGSRLTVL.

The chain joins TRBV7-9 to TRBJ1-2, with D perhaps matching TRBD1 (5 bases). With 1 base removed from V and 2 bases from J, the gap between germline ends came to 11 bases. The CDR3 is 15 amino acids. From germline, CDR1 is SEHNR and CDR2 FQNEAQ (reference sequence). The CDR3 region has the DNA TGTGCCAGCAGCTTAGATTGGGCAGGGAACTATGGCTACACCTTC. Protein: CASSLDWAGNYGYTF. The full variable domain, with the rest looked up from reference TRBV7-9 and TRBJ1-2, is DTGVSQNPRHKITKRGQNVTFRCDPISEHNRLYWYRQTLGQGPEFLTYFQNEAQLEKSRLLSDRFSAERPKGSFSTLEIQRTEQGDSAMYLCASSLDWAGNYGYTFGSGTRLTVV.

V is TRBV7-3 and J is TRBJ2-3; the D gene is possibly TRBD2 (7 bases). This CDR3 is built from 15 residues. The germline gives CDR1 SGHTA, CDR2 FQGTGA. V shed 5 bases and J shed 1 base, with 13 bases lying between them. CDR3 sequence reads: CASSQRRGRTDTQYF. CDR3 nucleotide sequence: TGTGCCAGCAGCCAAAGGCGGGGGCGCACAGATACGCAGTATTTT.

The J gene is TRBJ2-7, the V gene TRBV7-2; D gene uncertain. V shed 7 bases and J shed 2 bases, with 18 bases lying between them. In germline, CDR1 is SGHTA, CDR2 FQGNSA. The CDR3 consists of 15 residues. The CDR3 reads CASKVNRVGTYEQYF. DNA for the CDR3: TGTGCCAGCAAGGTAAATCGGGTCGGCACCTACGAGCAGTACTTC. Filled out from reference TRBV7-2 and TRBJ2-7, the complete variable domain reads GAGVSQSPSNKVTEKGKDVELRCDPISGHTALYWYRQSLGQGLEFLIYFQGNSAPDKSGLPSDRFSAERTGGSVSTLTIQRTQQEDSAVYLCASKVNRVGTYEQYFGPGTRLTVT.

The V call is TRBV28, the J call TRBJ1-6; D gene uncertain. The CDR3 spans 12 residues. The ends were cut back, 7 bases at V and 7 bases at J, with 8 bases in the middle. Germline V CDR1 and CDR2: MDHEN, SYDVKM. CDR3 DNA sequence: TGTGCCAGCAAACTGGTGAATTCACCCCTCCACTTT. Translated: CASKLVNSPLHF.

J is TRBJ1-6 and V is TRBV9, with D uncertain. Germline V gene sequence: CDR1 SGDLS, CDR2 YYNGEE. Trimming stripped 0 bases from V and 6 bases from J, with 7 bases between. The CDR3 runs 14 residues. CDR3 sequence (DNA): TGTGCCAGCAGCGTAGCTACAGCTAATTCACCCCTCCACTTT. Its protein is CASSVATANSPLHF.

About this clone itself: Different DNA sequences within this sample yield the same CDR3. This chain uses TRBV4-2 with TRBJ1-4, with 7 bases aligning to TRBD1. The V gene end was trimmed by 0 bases and the J gene end by 4 bases; junction bases not matched to a gene: 8. CDR3 length equals 17 residues. Germline CDR1 and CDR2: LGHNA and YNFKEQ. The CDR3 DNA sequence: TGTGCCAGCAGCCAAGAAGGTGCAGGGGGTGGTAATGAAAAACTGTTTTTT. Protein: CASSQEGAGGGNEKLFF.

The chain recombines TRBV3-1 (or the pseudogene TRBV3-2) with TRBJ1-2; 9 nucleotides align to TRBD1. Germline values: CDR1 LGHDT, CDR2 YNNKEL (reference sequence). Trimming took 6 bases from V and 3 from J; bases not matched to a gene: 8. The CDR3 sequence is 15 residues long. CDR3: CASRTTGGSHYGYTF. The CDR3 DNA reads as TGTGCCAGCAGAACCACAGGGGGCAGTCACTATGGCTACACCTTC.

This clone was detected only once. This sequence joins TRBV24-1 and TRBJ2-1, with TRBD2 matching over 14 bases. CDR3 size: 17 residues. In germline, CDR1 is KGHDR, CDR2 SFDVKD. Trimming removed 5 bases from V and 6 bases from J; junction bases left unmatched: 8. The CDR3 reads CATSAGRLAGGRNEQFF. The CDR3 coding sequence is TGTGCCACCAGTGCCGGAAGACTAGCGGGAGGGCGCAATGAGCAGTTCTTC.

The genes are TRBV29-1 and TRBJ2-3; weak D call: TRBD1 (6 bases). The CDR3 has 14 residues. Looked up from germline, CDR1 is SQVTM and CDR2 is ANQGSEA. The V end lost 6 bases, the J end lost 5 bases, and 18 bases lay between the germline ends. For the CDR3, the DNA is TGCAGCGTGCGAGAATTTACAGGGCAAGATACGCAGTATTTT. This encodes CSVREFTGQDTQYF.

The chain couples TRBV5-8 to TRBJ1-2; 9 bases fit TRBD1. V shed 1 base and J 7 bases; nucleotides not matched to a gene: 5. This CDR3 is 14 amino acids long. Germline loops: CDR1 SGHTS, CDR2 YDEGEE. The CDR3 loop reads CASSLRGTGSGYTF. The CDR3 DNA reads TGTGCCAGCAGCTTGCGGGGGACAGGGTCTGGCTACACCTTC.

This rearrangement joins TRBV2 to TRBJ1-6; D unclear. Germline CDR1 SNHLY, CDR2 FYNNEI. Trimming took off 4 bases at V and 9 bases at J, with 10 bases between the two ends. This CDR3 comprises 13 residues. The CDR3 sequence: CASSAGLGSPLHF. The DNA of the CDR3 is TGTGCCAGCAGTGCGGGGTTAGGTTCACCCCTCCACTTT.